These 5 T cell receptor beta chains were all obtained from the same sample, sequenced in a study of blood T cells in healthy people across ages. Primed by a sample-barcoded 5' primer and a J-beta primer mix, a second PCR proceeded for 7 to 11 cycles. TCRdb processed the 5' RACE reads anew with MiXCR; each CDR3 protein has one entry. The sample has around 1,000,000 distinct CDR3 sequences; 25% are singletons. These data were also filed under a second study, of T cells of mothers and their children.

Sequenced: blood. The receptors were sampled from a girl aged 2 to 10 in good health.

This clonotype was recorded a few times. The chain combines TRBV5-1 with TRBJ2-7; D might be TRBD1 (6 bases). Deletions cut 4 bases from V and 5 bases from J, with 13 bases between. From germline, CDR1 is SGHRS and CDR2 YFSETQ. This CDR3 contains 13 residues. CDR3 bases: TGCGCCAGCAGCCGGACAGTGAGCGACGAGCAGTACTTC. Translating it yields CASSRTVSDEQYF.

This clonotype showed up just a few times. The chain joins TRBV5-1 to TRBJ2-1; D gene ambiguous. V gave up 1 base and J gave up 5 bases, with 10 bases separating them. Germline CDR1 reads SGHRS; CDR2 reads YFSETQ. The length of the CDR3 is 14 residues. The CDR3, as DNA: TGCGCCAGCAGCTTGTCCTTGGGTAACAATGAGCAGTTCTTC. Translating gives CASSLSLGNNEQFF. Filled out from reference TRBV5-1 and TRBJ2-1, the complete variable domain reads KAGVTQTPRYLIKTRGQQVTLSCSPISGHRSVSWYQQTPGQGLQFLFEYFSETQRNKGNFPGRFSGRQFSNSRSEMNVSTLELGDSALYLCASSLSLGNNEQFFGPGTRLTVL.

This clonotype was detected a few times. V and J are TRBV24-1 and TRBJ2-5, with 7 bases identical to TRBD2. This CDR3 has 15 amino acids. V lost 1 base to trimming and J lost 0 bases; unmatched junction nucleotides: 1. Germline V gives CDR1 KGHDR, CDR2 SFDVKD. CDR3 protein: CATSDFGTNQETQYF. The CDR3 nucleotides read TGTGCCACCAGTGATTTTGGGACTAACCAAGAGACCCAGTACTTC.

The chain uses TRBV7-9 and TRBJ1-1; D ambiguous. The CDR3 is 12 amino acids. In germline, CDR1 is SEHNR, CDR2 FQNEAQ (reference sequence). V lost 6 bases to trimming and J lost 6 bases, with 11 bases between them. In DNA form, the CDR3 reads TGTGCCAGCAGGGAGGATGTCGCTGAAGCTTTCTTT. This translates into CASREDVAEAFF.

The chain uses TRBV5-1 and TRBJ2-5, with 9 bases fitting TRBD2. V lost 0 bases, J lost 4 bases, and 7 bases stayed unmatched. Germline V gene sequence: CDR1 SGHRS, CDR2 YFSETQ. This CDR3 has 16 amino acids. This CDR3 reads CASSLGIAGAVETQYF. The CDR3 nucleotides read TGCGCCAGCAGCTTGGGAATAGCGGGAGCGGTAGAGACCCAGTACTTC.